These 24 T cell receptor beta chains were sequenced from one sample in a study of beta chain features in type 1 diabetes (dated by TCRdb to 2016 to 2019). The paper's findings and limits, for the study overall: A moderate but significant shortening of TCRB CDR3 length was observed in type 1 diabetes patients in all four CD4+ subsets.

Their target antigens are unknown. Receptors were amplified or captured by the immunoSEQ multiplex PCR assay. The entire amount of isolated RNA was reverse transcribed using the High Capacity cDNA Reverse Transcription Kit, so the sequenced TCRB transcripts were expressed ones. TCRdb carries this immuneACCESS record with in-frame sequences only. Its versions omit some clonotypes, under half of them owing to an unresolved V gene in the studies checked, with the rest unexplained. The sample profile shows 13,000 to 15,000 clones; roughly 67% of them were found once. The top ten clones comprise 0.57% of the sample. The sequenced material came from stem cell memory CD4+ T cells from blood. Explained via the paper, the cell subset or site label denotes: stem cell-like memory CD4+ T cells. These TCRs come from a woman under 30 with type 1 diabetes.

The chain carries TRBV7-2 and TRBJ2-4, with D unclear. Germline CDR1 is SGHTA and CDR2 is FQGNSA. The germline V and J ends were trimmed by 0 bases and 5 bases, with 8 bases remaining between them. The CDR3 contains 14 residues. The CDR3 reads CASSLARVENIQYF. The CDR3, as DNA: TGTGCCAGCAGCTTAGCACGGGTAGAAAACATTCAGTACTTC.

The V gene is TRBV11-2, the J gene TRBJ2-5, with D perhaps matching TRBD1 (7 bases). V was trimmed by 5 bases and J by 1 base, leaving 11 bases between them. This CDR3 has 14 residues. CDR1 and CDR2 from the germline V gene are SGHAT and FQNNGV. CDR3: CASSRGTAQETQYF. For the CDR3, the DNA is TGTGCCAGCAGCCGCGGGACAGCCCAAGAGACCCAGTACTTC. The whole variable domain, filled in from reference TRBV11-2 and TRBJ2-5, reads EAGVAQSPRYKIIEKRQSVAFWCNPISGHATLYWYQQILGQGPKLLIQFQNNGVVDDSQLPKDRFSAERLKGVDSTLKIQPAKLEDSAVYLCASSRGTAQETQYFGPGTRLLVL.

In this sample, this clone turned up a few times. J is TRBJ2-6 and V is TRBV28, with D perhaps TRBD2 (5 bases). V was pared by 8 bases and J by 4 bases, with 9 bases between. The germline gives CDR1 MDHEN, CDR2 SYDVKM. This CDR3 is built from 13 residues. CDR3 sequence reads: CASLPGGANVLTF. The DNA of the CDR3 is TGTGCCAGCCTTCCGGGAGGGGCCAACGTCCTGACTTTC.

V gene TRBV5-4 combines with J gene TRBJ1-1, with 8 bases fitting TRBD1. CDR3 length: 15 amino acids. Per the germline V gene, CDR1 is SGHNT and CDR2 is YYREEE (reference sequence). The junction had 10 bases not matched to a gene; V was cut back by 7 bases and J by 2 bases. The CDR3 DNA follows: TGTGCCAGCCGGCCGAGTCAGGGGGCTAACACTGAAGCTTTCTTT. Translating it yields CASRPSQGANTEAFF.

This clone was found a few times. The chain links TRBV28 to TRBJ2-1, with TRBD1 matching over 8 bases. This CDR3 has 16 residues. V gave up 5 bases and J gave up 4 bases; unmatched junction bases: 10. Germline V CDR1 and CDR2: MDHEN, SYDVKM. CDR3 coding DNA: TGTGCCAGCAGTGGGACTGGACAGGGATATTACAATGAGCAGTTCTTC. It codes for CASSGTGQGYYNEQFF. Supplemented by reference TRBV28 and TRBJ2-1, the full variable domain reads DVKVTQSSRYLVKRTGEKVFLECVQDMDHENMFWYRQDPGLGLRLIYFSYDVKMKEKGDIPEGYSVSREKKERFSLILESASTNQTSMYLCASSGTGQGYYNEQFFGPGTRLTVL.

CDR3 region: CASSQFSGAFGYTF. DNA for the CDR3: TGTGCCAGCAGCCAGTTCTCGGGAGCTTTCGGCTACACCTTC. This chain joins TRBV14 and TRBJ1-2; D gene unclear. The CDR3 spans 14 residues. V dropped 3 bases and J dropped 8 bases, with 16 bases sitting between them. Germline CDR1 is SGHDN and CDR2 is FVKESK.

V and J are TRBV28 and TRBJ2-7; TRBD2 aligns across 14 bases. Trimming at V came to 2 bases and at J to 4 bases, leaving 1 base not matched to a gene. CDR3 size: 15 residues. Per germline, CDR1 MDHEN and CDR2 SYDVKM. For the CDR3, the DNA is TGTGCCAGCAGTTTAGGGACTAGCGGGAGTTACGAGCAGTACTTC. It codes for CASSLGTSGSYEQYF.

This chain links TRBV28 with TRBJ2-7; TRBD1 might be the D (6 bases). The CDR3 consists of 13 residues. Trimming removed 10 bases at V and 2 bases at J, with 15 bases between. Germline CDR1 is MDHEN and CDR2 is SYDVKM. CDR3 sequence (DNA): TGTGCCACCGGAGGCAGGGGACCCTACGAGCAGTACTTC. This gives the protein CATGGRGPYEQYF.

The chain employs TRBV9 and TRBJ2-3; 11 bases align to TRBD2. V shed 4 bases and J 6 bases; nucleotides not matched to a gene: 25. CDR1 is SGDLS and CDR2 is YYNGEE in the germline V gene. The CDR3 runs to 21 residues. The CDR3 sequence: CASSRKEGNAASGGLPDTQYF. CDR3 in DNA: TGTGCCAGCAGCCGAAAAGAGGGGAATGCGGCTAGCGGGGGGCTCCCGGATACGCAGTATTTT. The whole variable domain, filled in from reference TRBV9 and TRBJ2-3, reads DSGVTQTPKHLITATGQRVTLRCSPRSGDLSVYWYQQSLDQGLQFLIQYYNGEERAKGNILERFSAQQFPDLHSELNLSSLELGDSALYFCASSRKEGNAASGGLPDTQYFGPGTRLTVL.

The J gene is TRBJ1-4, the V gene TRBV5-1; D is possibly TRBD1 (5 bases). Trimming removed 7 bases from V and 0 bases from J, with 10 bases in between. Germline V gives CDR1 SGHRS, CDR2 YFSETQ. This CDR3 region has 14 residues. The CDR3 region has the DNA TGCGCCAGCGGGGGGGGTGCAACTAATGAAAAACTGTTTTTT. This encodes CASGGGATNEKLFF.

This rearrangement joins TRBV19 to TRBJ1-2; 7 nucleotides align to TRBD1. V trimming: 3 bases; J trimming: 7 bases; junction bases outside the gene matches: 11. Germline loops: CDR1 LNHDA, CDR2 SQIVND (reference sequence). This CDR3 is 15 amino acids long. CDR3 loop: CASSMRAQTGFGYTF. The CDR3 DNA reads as TGTGCCAGTAGTATGAGGGCCCAGACAGGGTTTGGCTACACCTTC.

The chain recombines TRBV7-2 with TRBJ2-7; TRBD2 matches at 13 bases. CDR1 is SGHTA and CDR2 is FQGNSA in the germline V gene. V lost 5 bases, J lost 7 bases, and 8 bases stayed unmatched. CDR3 length: 15 residues. The CDR3 region is CASSTRTSGSLEQYF. Written as DNA, the CDR3 is TGTGCCAGCAGCACCCGGACTAGCGGGAGCTTGGAGCAGTACTTC.

This clone has just a few counts. The rearrangement joins TRBV28 to TRBJ2-2; D is ambiguous. The CDR3 has 12 residues. V shed 2 bases and J shed 8 bases, with 6 bases lying between them. Germline lookup yields CDR1 MDHEN and CDR2 SYDVKM. This chain's CDR3 is CASSLPLGELFF. CDR3 bases: TGTGCCAGCAGTTTACCACTTGGGGAGCTGTTTTTT.

This chain joins TRBV7-9 and TRBJ1-5, with D tentatively TRBD1 (5 bases). The V gene lost 3 bases and the J gene lost 3 bases, with 9 bases spanning the gap. Per germline, CDR1 SEHNR and CDR2 FQNEAQ (reference sequence). The CDR3 totals 14 residues. CDR3 sequence (DNA): TGTGCCAGCAGCTTGACAGACGCCAATCAGCCCCAGCATTTT. As protein: CASSLTDANQPQHF.

This clone was detected only once. The chain joins TRBV18 to TRBJ1-3; a weak D match, TRBD1 (5 bases). V dropped 3 bases and J dropped 0 bases, with 9 bases sitting between them. This CDR3 spans 15 amino acids. The germline CDR1 and CDR2 sequences are KGHSH and LQKENI. This CDR3 is CASSPTQGSGNTIYF. CDR3 DNA: TGTGCCAGCTCACCCACGCAGGGCTCTGGAAACACCATATATTTT.

This clone was seen a handful of times. This chain connects TRBV25-1 to TRBJ1-2, with D maybe TRBD1 (5 bases). Germline-derived CDR1 and CDR2 are MGHDK and SYGVNS. The V gene lost 5 bases and the J gene lost 3 bases, with 22 bases spanning the gap. The CDR3 length is 17 residues. The DNA of the CDR3 is TGTGCCAGCAGTTCTTTCGGCAGGGTGGAGGGGTACTATGGCTACACCTTC. Translation: CASSSFGRVEGYYGYTF.

This clone was seen a single time. The V gene is TRBV4-3, the J gene TRBJ2-7, with 7 bases matching TRBD2. The CDR3 contains 13 residues. Losses at the gene ends were 4 bases for V and 4 bases for J; bases not matched to a gene: 4. Germline CDR1 is LGHNA and CDR2 is YSLEER. The CDR3: CASSRTREYEQYF. For the CDR3, the DNA is TGCGCCAGCAGCCGGACTAGGGAGTACGAGCAGTACTTC.

This rearrangement joins TRBV25-1 to TRBJ1-2; D unclear. This CDR3 contains 13 residues. CDR1 is MGHDK and CDR2 is SYGVNS in the germline V gene. V was trimmed by 3 bases and J by 5 bases, leaving 10 bases between them. The CDR3 nucleotides read TGTGCCAGCAGTGAGGGCCCGGTGTATGGCTACACCTTC. Protein product: CASSEGPVYGYTF.

This clone was seen a handful of times. This chain connects TRBV2 to TRBJ2-5; tentatively, D is TRBD2 (6 bases). Trimming left V 4 bases short and J 5 bases short, with 8 bases between. The length of the CDR3 is 12 residues. Germline assignment: CDR1 SNHLY and CDR2 FYNNEI. The CDR3, as DNA: TGTGCCAGCAGTGGACTAGGGGAGACCCAGTACTTC. Its translation: CASSGLGETQYF.

The chain's CDR3 is CAWSWRGGIYEQYF. DNA for the CDR3: TGTGCCTGGAGTTGGAGGGGCGGAATTTACGAGCAGTACTTC. The chain joins TRBV30 to TRBJ2-5; possibly TRBD2 for D (6 bases). The assigned J gene may be wrong: the sequence end matches TRBJ2-7 better. Germline CDR1 and CDR2: GTSNPN and SVGIG (reference sequence). The CDR3 sequence is 14 residues long.

The V gene is TRBV25-1, the J gene TRBJ2-5; D is uncertain. V shed 5 bases and J shed 5 bases, with 9 bases lying between them. The germline gives CDR1 MGHDK, CDR2 SYGVNS. This CDR3 contains 12 residues. Here the CDR3 reads CASSLLGETQYF. Here the CDR3 DNA reads TGTGCCAGCAGTCTACTCGGTGAGACCCAGTACTTC. Together with reference TRBV25-1 and TRBJ2-5, the CDR3 gives the full variable domain: EADIYQTPRYLVIGTGKKITLECSQTMGHDKMYWYQQDPGMELHLIHYSYGVNSTEKGDLSSESTVSRIRTEHFPLTLESARPSHTSQYLCASSLLGETQYFGPGTRLLVL.

The chain employs TRBV7-2 and TRBJ2-7; D gene ambiguous. The CDR3 runs to 11 residues. Per germline, CDR1 SGHTA and CDR2 FQGNSA. The V and J ends lost 4 bases and 3 bases respectively, with 4 bases between them. CDR3 coding DNA: TGTGCCAGCAGCTCCTACTACGAGCAGTACTTC. Translating it yields CASSSYYEQYF.

This clone has just a few counts. The chain recombines TRBV19 with TRBJ1-1; no clear D. The V end was cut by 4 bases, the J end by 0 bases, with 15 bases between. CDR1 LNHDA and CDR2 SQIVND come from the germline V gene (reference sequence). The CDR3 loop spans 16 amino acids. CDR3 sequence (DNA): TGTGCCAGTAGTAACGTACGCCAGGCAATGAACACTGAAGCTTTCTTT. Translating gives CASSNVRQAMNTEAFF.

This chain links TRBV4-1 with TRBJ2-4; 10 nucleotides line up with TRBD1. This CDR3 has 13 residues. V was pared by 2 bases and J by 9 bases, with 1 base of the junction left unmatched. Germline assignment: CDR1 MGHRA and CDR2 YSYEKL. In DNA form, the CDR3 reads TGCGCCAGCAGCCAACGGACAGGGGGCATTCAGTACTTC. This translates into CASSQRTGGIQYF.